This TCR beta chain was profiled in a study of blood T cell repertoires in COVID-19. Original methodology: The assay estimated nucleated cells by amplifying reference gene primers. The protocol was immunoSEQ multiplex PCR, while the TCRdb copy is restricted to in-frame clones and leaves out a portion. V, J and clone size derive from that table, while D and trimming were established from the DNA sequence. The repertoire holds roughly 280,000 clones, 88% seen once, with about 3% in the top ten. The CDR3 totals 14 residues. Germline-derived CDR1 and CDR2 are SGHNT and YYREEE (reference sequence). The V segment lost 10 bases and the J segment 7 bases; nucleotides outside the gene matches: 12. Participants were aged about 18 to 100 years, lived in roughly 25 US areas, and enrolled virtually. The recovered donors of Cohort 3 showed two negative PCRs, clearance, or symptom resolution.

The TCR comes from a woman in her forties or fifties who had recovered from COVID-19. Sample: PBMCs or T cells enriched from blood (not recorded which). J is TRBJ1-4 and V is TRBV5-4, with 8 bases that match TRBD1. In DNA, the CDR3 is TGTGCCGGAACAGGGGGGGTTGCGAGTGAAAAACTGTTTTTT. It specifies CAGTGGVASEKLFF.